A selection of T cell receptor beta chains follows, all from one sample in a study of Ad26.COV2.S vaccination and SARS-CoV-2 variants. The protocol was immunoSEQ multiplex PCR, while the TCRdb copy is restricted to in-frame clones and leaves out a portion. The sample holds some 290,000 clones, about 86% seen once. The specimen was peripheral blood, collected in a trial of Ad26.COV2.S vaccine versus placebo. These TCRs come from a person between 18 and 59 years old who received the Ad26.COV2.S COVID-19 vaccine or a placebo. Each CDR3 is given with its conserved first and last residue.

J gene,V gene,CDR3 protein
TRBJ2-1,TRBV5-1,CASSTAMGGPGEQFF
TRBJ1-1,TRBV6-5,CASSFPGQGVPEAFF
TRBJ1-3,TRBV19,CASSRETDTGNTIYF
TRBJ1-5,TRBV6-2/TRBV6-3,CASSVPNGAKIAFQPQHF
TRBJ2-3,TRBV4-1,CASSQVGLGGGEWFSTQYF
TRBJ2-3,TRBV7-5,CVRSLAPGQAFGDRNTQYF
TRBJ1-1,TRBV2,CASIEETVNTEAFF
TRBJ1-1,TRBV4-3,CASRWTGESTEAFF
TRBJ1-2,TRBV18,CASSPREGDYGYTF
TRBJ1-2,TRBV2,CASGAAYNYGYTF
TRBJ1-5,TRBV15,CATSRGKGSGGNQPQHF
TRBJ1-4,TRBV5-4,CASSIDRGHEKLFF
TRBJ2-2,TRBV3-1/TRBV3-2,CASRGVLGQGKNTGELFF
TRBJ1-1,TRBV18,CASSSTGPPEAFF
TRBJ2-3,TRBV7-9,CASSFEGRTTDTQYF
TRBJ2-5,TRBV9,CASSARQGQETQYF
TRBJ2-3,TRBV9,CASSVGPSVSDTQYF
TRBJ1-5,TRBV2,CASSAVNQPQHF
TRBJ1-2,TRBV6-2/TRBV6-3,CASSDYAGGYGYTF
TRBJ1-4,TRBV7-8,CASSFSRGARRFNNEKLFF
TRBJ1-5,TRBV7-2,CASSKQGAPGNQPQHF
TRBJ2-7,TRBV10-3,CAISHRRDTSSYEQYF
TRBJ1-2,TRBV7-2,CASSLVHNNYGYTF
TRBJ1-4,TRBV6-2/TRBV6-3,CASSYLYTEAEKLFF
TRBJ2-6,TRBV4-1,CASSQPTVSGANVLTF
TRBJ2-3,TRBV18,CASQGADTQYF
TRBJ1-1,TRBV23-1,CASSPTLDRPDTEAFF
TRBJ1-2,TRBV5-6,CASSLVGHGRRRSGYTF
TRBJ1-3,TRBV7-2,CASSLGAGISGNTIYF
TRBJ1-5,TRBV6-7,CASSYPGTRILRRNQPQHF
TRBJ1-2,TRBV9,CASSVGQGANYGYTF
TRBJ1-5,TRBV9,CASSPGWRGQPQHF
TRBJ1-1,TRBV5-1,CASSPGAGTANTEAFF
TRBJ2-5,TRBV15,CATSRAWGGPQETQYF
TRBJ2-1,TRBV5-6,CASSLFSGGFTYNEQFF
TRBJ1-1,TRBV30,CAWSRRWRNGDTEAFF
TRBJ2-3,TRBV6-6,CASSPKGLALADTQYF
TRBJ2-7,TRBV6-6,CASSARYSYEQYF
TRBJ2-5,TRBV11-2,CASSLIALAGGETQYF
TRBJ2-7,TRBV18,CASSAGQGAYYEQYF
TRBJ1-2,TRBV5-1,CASSLGQGVYGYTF
TRBJ1-2,TRBV3-1/TRBV3-2,CASSPRARGLNYGYTF
TRBJ2-1,TRBV5-1,CASSLGLDSYNEQFF
TRBJ1-5,TRBV30,CAWSQGSDQPQHF
TRBJ2-1,TRBV9,CASSAVGGRNEQFF
TRBJ2-7,TRBV6-1,CASSEKSYEQYF
TRBJ2-1,TRBV7-8,CASSSGQHNEQFF
TRBJ2-7,TRBV27,CASSLLDRDYEQYF
TRBJ1-6,TRBV9,CASSGGQNNSPLHF
TRBJ2-1,TRBV20-1,CSASRSGGRSEQFF
TRBJ1-5,TRBV2,CASAPTEVQPQHF
TRBJ1-1,TRBV3-1/TRBV3-2,CASSQGQITEAFF
TRBJ2-4,TRBV6-5,CASSQRTGENIQYF
TRBJ1-2,TRBV6-5,CASSRTGPFGGGYTF
TRBJ1-6,TRBV10-3,CANSATSSYNSPLHF
TRBJ1-2,TRBV18,CASSPQPSNYGYTF
TRBJ2-7,TRBV5-1,CASSLSTGGPPYEQYF
TRBJ2-2,TRBV5-6,CASSLGRRAGELFF
TRBJ1-5,TRBV6-6,CATQPHRGESNQPQHF